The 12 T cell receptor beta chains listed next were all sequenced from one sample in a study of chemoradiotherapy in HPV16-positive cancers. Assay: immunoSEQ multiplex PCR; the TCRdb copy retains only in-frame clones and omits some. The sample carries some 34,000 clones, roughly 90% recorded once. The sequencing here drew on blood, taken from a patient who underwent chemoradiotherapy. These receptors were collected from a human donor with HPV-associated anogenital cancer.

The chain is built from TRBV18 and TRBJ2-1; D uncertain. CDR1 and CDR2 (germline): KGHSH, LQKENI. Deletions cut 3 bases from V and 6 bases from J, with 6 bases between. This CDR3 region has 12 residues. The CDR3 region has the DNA TGTGCCAGCTCACCCCACGCCAATGAGCAGTTCTTC. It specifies CASSPHANEQFF.

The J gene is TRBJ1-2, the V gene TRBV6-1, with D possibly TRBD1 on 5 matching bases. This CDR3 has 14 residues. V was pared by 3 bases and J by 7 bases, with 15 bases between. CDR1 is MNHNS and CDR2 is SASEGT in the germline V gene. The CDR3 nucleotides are TGTGCCAGCAGTGAGGGAGGACACGGACGTGGCTACACCTTC. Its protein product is CASSEGGHGRGYTF.

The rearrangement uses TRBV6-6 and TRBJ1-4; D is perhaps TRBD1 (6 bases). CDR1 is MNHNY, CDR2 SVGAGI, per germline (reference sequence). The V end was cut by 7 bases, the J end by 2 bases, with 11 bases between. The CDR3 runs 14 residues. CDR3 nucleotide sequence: TGTGCCAGCAATCAGGGGAGGACTAATGAAAAACTGTTTTTT. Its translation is CASNQGRTNEKLFF.

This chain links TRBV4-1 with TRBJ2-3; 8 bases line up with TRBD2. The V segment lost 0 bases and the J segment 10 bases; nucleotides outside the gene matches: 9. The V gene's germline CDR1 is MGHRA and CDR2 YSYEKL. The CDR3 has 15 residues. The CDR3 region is CASSQDLAGRGAQYF. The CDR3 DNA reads TGCGCCAGCAGCCAAGATCTGGCAGGGCGGGGGGCGCAGTATTTT.

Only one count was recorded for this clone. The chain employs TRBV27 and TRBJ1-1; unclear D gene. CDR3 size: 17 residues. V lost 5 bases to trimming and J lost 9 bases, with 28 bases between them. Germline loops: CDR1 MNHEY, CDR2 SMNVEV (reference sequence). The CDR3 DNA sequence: TGTGCCAGCAGTGCCTCTCAGTCGGGAGTCCCAACTAGGAAAGCTTTCTTT. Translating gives CASSASQSGVPTRKAFF.

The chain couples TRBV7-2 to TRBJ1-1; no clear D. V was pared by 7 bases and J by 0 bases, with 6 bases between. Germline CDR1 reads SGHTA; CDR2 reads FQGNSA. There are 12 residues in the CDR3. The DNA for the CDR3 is TGTGCCAGCACCCCCATGAACACTGAAGCTTTCTTT. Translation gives CASTPMNTEAFF.

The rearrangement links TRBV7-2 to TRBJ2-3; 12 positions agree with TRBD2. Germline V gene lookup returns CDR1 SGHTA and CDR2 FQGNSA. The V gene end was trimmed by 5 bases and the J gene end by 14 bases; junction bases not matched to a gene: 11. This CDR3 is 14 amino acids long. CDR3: CASSTTPGLAGLYF. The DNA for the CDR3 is TGTGCCAGCAGCACCACCCCCGGACTAGCGGGGTTGTATTTT.

The CDR3 loop is CASSDGSTSGNTIYF. In nucleotides, the CDR3 is TGTGCCAGTAGTGACGGGTCGACCTCTGGAAACACCATATATTTT. The chain links TRBV19 to TRBJ1-3, with D hard to call. Trimming cost V 5 bases and J 0 bases, with 11 bases left between them. CDR3 length: 15 residues. Germline CDR1 is LNHDA and CDR2 is SQIVND (reference sequence).

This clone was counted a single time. In nucleotides, the CDR3 is TGCGCCAGCAGCCAAGTCGCCAGGGGGCCTGAGACCCAGTACTTC. Translated, it gives CASSQVARGPETQYF. This chain connects TRBV4-3 to TRBJ2-5, with TRBD1 matching 8 bases. CDR1 LGHNA and CDR2 YSLEER come from the germline V gene. This CDR3 comprises 15 residues. V shed 1 base and J 5 bases; nucleotides not matched to a gene: 6.

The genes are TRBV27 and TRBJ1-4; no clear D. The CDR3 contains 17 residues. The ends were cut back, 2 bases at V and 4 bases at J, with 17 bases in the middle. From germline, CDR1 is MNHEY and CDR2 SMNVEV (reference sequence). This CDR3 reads CASSLKFPSSLNEKLFF. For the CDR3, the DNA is TGTGCCAGCAGTTTAAAGTTCCCCAGCAGCCTTAATGAAAAACTGTTTTTT.

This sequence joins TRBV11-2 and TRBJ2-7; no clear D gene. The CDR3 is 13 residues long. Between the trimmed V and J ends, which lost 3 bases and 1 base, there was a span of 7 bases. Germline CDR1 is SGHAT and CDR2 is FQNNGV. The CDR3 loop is CASSFLASYEQYF. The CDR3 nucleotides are TGTGCCAGCAGCTTCCTCGCATCCTACGAGCAGTACTTC.

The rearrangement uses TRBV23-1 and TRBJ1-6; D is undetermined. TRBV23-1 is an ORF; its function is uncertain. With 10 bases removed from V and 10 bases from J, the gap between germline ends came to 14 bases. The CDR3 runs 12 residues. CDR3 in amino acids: CAKQRRDSPLHF. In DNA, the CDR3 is TGCGCCAAGCAAAGAAGAGACTCACCCCTCCACTTT.